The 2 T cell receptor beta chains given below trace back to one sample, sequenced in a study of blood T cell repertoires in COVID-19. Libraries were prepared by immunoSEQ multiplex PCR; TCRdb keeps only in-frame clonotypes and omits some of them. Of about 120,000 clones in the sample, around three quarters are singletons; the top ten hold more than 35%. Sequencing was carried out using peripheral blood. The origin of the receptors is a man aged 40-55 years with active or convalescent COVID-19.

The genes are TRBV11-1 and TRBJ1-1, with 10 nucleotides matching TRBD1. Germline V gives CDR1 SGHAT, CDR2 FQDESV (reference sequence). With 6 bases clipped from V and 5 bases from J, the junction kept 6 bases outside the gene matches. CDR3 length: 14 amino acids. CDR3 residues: CASSPDRGLTEAFF. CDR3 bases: TGTGCCAGCAGTCCCGACAGGGGGCTAACTGAAGCTTTCTTT.

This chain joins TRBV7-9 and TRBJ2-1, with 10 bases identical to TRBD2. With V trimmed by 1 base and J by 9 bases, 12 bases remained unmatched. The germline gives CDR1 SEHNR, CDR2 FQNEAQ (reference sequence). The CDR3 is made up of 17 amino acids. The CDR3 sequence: CASSLEDPAGGSIEQFF. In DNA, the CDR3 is TGTGCCAGCAGCTTAGAAGATCCAGCGGGAGGGAGTATTGAGCAGTTCTTC.